Below, one T cell receptor (beta chain) is given with its context. Its specificity is not known. The data were produced by immunoSEQ multiplex PCR, yet TCRdb's version contains in-frame clones alone and is incomplete. The top ten hold approximately 2% of the sample, which has about 320,000 clones, roughly 84% seen once. The data belong to a study of Ad26.COV2.S vaccination and SARS-CoV-2 variants. Sample treatment: around 19 received Ad26.COV2.S at low or high dose, single or two shots; roughly 5 received placebo; per-sample allocation not given. Day 63 following the first vaccine or placebo injection was when the samples were taken. Boston hosted the donor, who was an adult aged 18-55 years. General study findings and limits: While placebo recipients had lower spike-specific TCR breadth, vaccine recipients had more.

The material was peripheral blood, obtained in a trial of Ad26.COV2.S vaccine versus placebo. This TCR derives from a person between 18 and 59 years old who received the Ad26.COV2.S COVID-19 vaccine or a placebo.

The DNA of the CDR3 is TGTGCCAGCAGCCCTGGTGGGGGGACAGGCTCTGGAAACACCATATATTTT. As protein: CASSPGGGTGSGNTIYF. The rearrangement joins TRBV11-2 to TRBJ1-3; 8 bases are shared with TRBD1. The CDR3 sequence is 17 residues long. V gave up 5 bases and J gave up 0 bases; unmatched junction bases: 9. Germline V gives CDR1 SGHAT, CDR2 FQNNGV.